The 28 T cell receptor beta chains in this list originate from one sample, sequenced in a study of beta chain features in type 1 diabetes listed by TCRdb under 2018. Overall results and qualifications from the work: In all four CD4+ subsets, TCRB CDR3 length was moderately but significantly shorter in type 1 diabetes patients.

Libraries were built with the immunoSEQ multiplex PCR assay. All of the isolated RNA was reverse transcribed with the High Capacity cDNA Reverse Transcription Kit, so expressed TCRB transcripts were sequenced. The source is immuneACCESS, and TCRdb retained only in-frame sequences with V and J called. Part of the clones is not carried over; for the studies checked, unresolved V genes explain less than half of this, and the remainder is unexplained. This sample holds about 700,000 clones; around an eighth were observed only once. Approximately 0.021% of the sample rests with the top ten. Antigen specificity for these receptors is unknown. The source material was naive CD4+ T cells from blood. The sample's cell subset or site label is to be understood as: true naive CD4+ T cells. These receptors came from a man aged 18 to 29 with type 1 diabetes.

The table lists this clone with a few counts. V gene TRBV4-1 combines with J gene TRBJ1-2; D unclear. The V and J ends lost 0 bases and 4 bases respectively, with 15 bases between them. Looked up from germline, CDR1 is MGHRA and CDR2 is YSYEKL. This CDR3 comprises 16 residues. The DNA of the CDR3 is TGCGCCAGCAGCCAAGATGGGGAAACCCTCTTCTATGGCTACACCTTC. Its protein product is CASSQDGETLFYGYTF.

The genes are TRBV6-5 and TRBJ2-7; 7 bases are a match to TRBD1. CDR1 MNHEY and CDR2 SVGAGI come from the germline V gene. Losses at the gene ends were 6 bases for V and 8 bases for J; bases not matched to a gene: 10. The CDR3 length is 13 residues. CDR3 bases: TGTGCCAGCAGCCTCGGCAGGGGGTGGAAGCAGTACTTC. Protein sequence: CASSLGRGWKQYF.

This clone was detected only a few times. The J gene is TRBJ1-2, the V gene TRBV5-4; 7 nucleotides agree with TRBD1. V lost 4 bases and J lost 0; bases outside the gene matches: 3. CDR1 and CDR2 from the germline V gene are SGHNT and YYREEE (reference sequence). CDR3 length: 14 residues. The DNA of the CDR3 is TGTGCCAGCAGCGCCGGGACAGCTAACTATGGCTACACCTTC. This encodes CASSAGTANYGYTF.

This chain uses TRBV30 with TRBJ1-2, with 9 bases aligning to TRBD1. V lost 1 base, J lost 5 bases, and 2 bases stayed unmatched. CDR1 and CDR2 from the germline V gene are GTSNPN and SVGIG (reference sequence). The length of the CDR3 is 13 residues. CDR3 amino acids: CAWSADRGYGYTF. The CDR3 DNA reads TGTGCCTGGAGTGCCGACAGGGGGTATGGCTACACCTTC.

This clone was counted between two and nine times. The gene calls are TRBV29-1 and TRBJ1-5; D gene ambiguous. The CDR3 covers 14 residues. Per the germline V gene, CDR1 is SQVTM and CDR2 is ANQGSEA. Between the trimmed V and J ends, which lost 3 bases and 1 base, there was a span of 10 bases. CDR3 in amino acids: CSVEVGGSNQPQHF. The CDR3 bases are TGCAGCGTTGAGGTGGGAGGGAGCAATCAGCCCCAGCATTTT.

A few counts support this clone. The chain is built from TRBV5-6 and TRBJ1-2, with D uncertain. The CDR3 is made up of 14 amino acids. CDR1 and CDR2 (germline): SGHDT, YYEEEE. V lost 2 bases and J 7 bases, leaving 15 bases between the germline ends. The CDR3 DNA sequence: TGTGCCAGCAGCTTATATAGGAGTCCGGGTGGCTACACCTTC. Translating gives CASSLYRSPGGYTF.

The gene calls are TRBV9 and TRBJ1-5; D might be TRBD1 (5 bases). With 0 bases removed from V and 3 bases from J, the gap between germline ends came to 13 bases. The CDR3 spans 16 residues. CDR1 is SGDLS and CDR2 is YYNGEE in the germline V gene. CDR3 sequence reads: CASSVGGGFDNQPQHF. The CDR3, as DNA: TGTGCCAGCAGCGTAGGTGGGGGTTTCGACAATCAGCCCCAGCATTTT.

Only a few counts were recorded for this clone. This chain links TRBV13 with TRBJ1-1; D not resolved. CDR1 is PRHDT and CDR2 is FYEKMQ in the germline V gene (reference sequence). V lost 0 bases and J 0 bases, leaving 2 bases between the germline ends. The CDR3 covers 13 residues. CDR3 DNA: TGTGCCAGCAGCTTAGGCCTGAACACTGAAGCTTTCTTT. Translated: CASSLGLNTEAFF.

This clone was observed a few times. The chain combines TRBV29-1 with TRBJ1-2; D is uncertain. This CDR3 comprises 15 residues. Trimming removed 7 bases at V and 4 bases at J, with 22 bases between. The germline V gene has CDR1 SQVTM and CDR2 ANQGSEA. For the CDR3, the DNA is TGCAGCGCGAGGATTGAGACTCGGGTACCCTATGGCTACACCTTC. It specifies CSARIETRVPYGYTF.

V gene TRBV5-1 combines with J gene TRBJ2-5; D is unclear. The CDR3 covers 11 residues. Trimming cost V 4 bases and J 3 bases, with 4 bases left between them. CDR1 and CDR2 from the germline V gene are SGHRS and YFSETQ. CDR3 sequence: CASSVEETQYF. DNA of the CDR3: TGCGCCAGCAGCGTTGAAGAGACCCAGTACTTC. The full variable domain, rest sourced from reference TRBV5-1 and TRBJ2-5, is KAGVTQTPRYLIKTRGQQVTLSCSPISGHRSVSWYQQTPGQGLQFLFEYFSETQRNKGNFPGRFSGRQFSNSRSEMNVSTLELGDSALYLCASSVEETQYFGPGTRLLVL.

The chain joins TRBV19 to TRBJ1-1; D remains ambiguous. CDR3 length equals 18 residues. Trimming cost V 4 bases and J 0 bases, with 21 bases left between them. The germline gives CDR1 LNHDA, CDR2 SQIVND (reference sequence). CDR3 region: CASSRRWQPRTLNTEAFF. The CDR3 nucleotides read TGTGCCAGTAGTAGGCGCTGGCAGCCTCGGACCCTGAACACTGAAGCTTTCTTT.

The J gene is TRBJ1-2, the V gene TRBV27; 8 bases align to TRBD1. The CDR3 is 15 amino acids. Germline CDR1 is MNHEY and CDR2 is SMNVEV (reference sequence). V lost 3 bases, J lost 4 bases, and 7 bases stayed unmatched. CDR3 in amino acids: CASSFLGQGPYGYTF. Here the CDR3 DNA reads TGTGCCAGCAGTTTTCTAGGACAGGGCCCCTATGGCTACACCTTC.

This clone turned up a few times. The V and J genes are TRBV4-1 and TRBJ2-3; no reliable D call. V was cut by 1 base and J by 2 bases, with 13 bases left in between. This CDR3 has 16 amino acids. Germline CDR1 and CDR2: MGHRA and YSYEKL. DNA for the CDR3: TGCGCCAGCAGCCAAGGTGTCCAGGCCCTCACAGATACGCAGTATTTT. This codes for CASSQGVQALTDTQYF.

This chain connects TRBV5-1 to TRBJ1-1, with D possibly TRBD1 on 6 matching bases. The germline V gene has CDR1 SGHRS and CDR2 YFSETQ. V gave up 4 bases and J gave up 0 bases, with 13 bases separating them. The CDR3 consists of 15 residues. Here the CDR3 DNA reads TGCGCCAGCAGCGATCAGGGGTTCATGAACACTGAAGCTTTCTTT. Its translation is CASSDQGFMNTEAFF.

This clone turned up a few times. CDR3 nucleotide sequence: TGTGCCAGCAGCTTGTCGGGACTAGGAAAGGGGAACACCGGGGAGCTGTTTTTT. This sequence encodes CASSLSGLGKGNTGELFF. J is TRBJ2-2 and V is TRBV5-4; 8 bases are a match to TRBD2. CDR1 SGHNT and CDR2 YYREEE come from the germline V gene (reference sequence). The CDR3 runs 18 residues. V gave up 1 base and J gave up 1 base; unmatched junction bases: 9.

As DNA, the CDR3 is TGTGCCAGCTCACCGTTTAGGGGTGTCGAGCAGTACTTC. Its translation is CASSPFRGVEQYF. The J gene is TRBJ2-7, the V gene TRBV18, with D maybe TRBD1 (5 bases). This CDR3 has 13 amino acids. Germline CDR1 and CDR2: KGHSH and LQKENI. Trimming took 3 bases from V and 6 from J, leaving 12 bases between them.

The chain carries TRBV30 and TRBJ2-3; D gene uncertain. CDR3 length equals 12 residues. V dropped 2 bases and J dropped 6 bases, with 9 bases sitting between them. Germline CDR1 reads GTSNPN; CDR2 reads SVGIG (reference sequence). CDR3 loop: CAWSRPPDTQYF. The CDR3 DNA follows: TGTGCCTGGAGTAGGCCCCCCGATACGCAGTATTTT.

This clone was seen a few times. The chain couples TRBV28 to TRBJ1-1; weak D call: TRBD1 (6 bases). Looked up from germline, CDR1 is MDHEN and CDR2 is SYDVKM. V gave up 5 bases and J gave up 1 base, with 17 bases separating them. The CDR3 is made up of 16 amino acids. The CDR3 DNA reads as TGTGCCAGCAGTGAAACGACCGGACAGAAGAACACTGAAGCTTTCTTT. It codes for CASSETTGQKNTEAFF.

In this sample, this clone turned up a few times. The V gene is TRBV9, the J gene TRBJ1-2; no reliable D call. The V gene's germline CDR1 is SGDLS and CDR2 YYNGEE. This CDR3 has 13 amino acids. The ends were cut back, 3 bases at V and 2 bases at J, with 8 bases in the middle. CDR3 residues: CASSEPDNYGYTF. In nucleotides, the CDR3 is TGTGCCAGCAGCGAGCCGGACAACTATGGCTACACCTTC.

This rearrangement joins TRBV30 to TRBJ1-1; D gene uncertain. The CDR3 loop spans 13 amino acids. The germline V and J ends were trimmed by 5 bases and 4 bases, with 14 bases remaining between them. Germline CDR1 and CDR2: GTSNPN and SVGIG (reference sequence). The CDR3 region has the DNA TGTGCCTGGGCGTTGGGAGGGTTCACTGAAGCTTTCTTT. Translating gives CAWALGGFTEAFF.

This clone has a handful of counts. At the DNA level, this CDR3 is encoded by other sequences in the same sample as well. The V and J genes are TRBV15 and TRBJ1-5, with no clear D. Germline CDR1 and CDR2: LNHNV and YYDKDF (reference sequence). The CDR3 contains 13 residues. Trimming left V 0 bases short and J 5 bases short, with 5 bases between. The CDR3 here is CATSRDGDQPQHF. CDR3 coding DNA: TGTGCCACCAGCAGAGATGGGGATCAGCCCCAGCATTTT.

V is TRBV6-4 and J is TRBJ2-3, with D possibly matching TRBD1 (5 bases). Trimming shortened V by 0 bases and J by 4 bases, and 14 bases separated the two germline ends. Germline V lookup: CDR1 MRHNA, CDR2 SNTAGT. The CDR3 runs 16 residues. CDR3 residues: CASSDSKHRNPDTQYF. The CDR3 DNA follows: TGTGCCAGCAGTGACTCTAAGCACAGGAACCCAGATACGCAGTATTTT.

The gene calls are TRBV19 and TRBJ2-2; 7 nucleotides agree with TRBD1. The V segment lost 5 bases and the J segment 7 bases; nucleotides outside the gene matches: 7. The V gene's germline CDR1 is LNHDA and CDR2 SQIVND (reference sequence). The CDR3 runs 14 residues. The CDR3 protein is CASSLLDRNGELFF. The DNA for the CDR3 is TGTGCCAGTAGTCTCCTGGACAGGAACGGGGAGCTGTTTTTT.

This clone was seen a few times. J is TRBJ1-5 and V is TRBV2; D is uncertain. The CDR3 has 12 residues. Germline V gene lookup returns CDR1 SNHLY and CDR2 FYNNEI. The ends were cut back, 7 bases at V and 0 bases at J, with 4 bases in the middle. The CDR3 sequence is CASTGSNQPQHF. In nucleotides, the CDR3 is TGTGCCAGCACAGGTAGCAATCAGCCCCAGCATTTT.

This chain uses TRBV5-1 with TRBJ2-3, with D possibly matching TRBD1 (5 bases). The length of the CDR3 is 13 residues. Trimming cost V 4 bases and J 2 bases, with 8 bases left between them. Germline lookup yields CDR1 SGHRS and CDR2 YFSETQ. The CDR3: CASSQQDTDTQYF. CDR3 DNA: TGCGCCAGCAGCCAACAGGACACAGATACGCAGTATTTT.

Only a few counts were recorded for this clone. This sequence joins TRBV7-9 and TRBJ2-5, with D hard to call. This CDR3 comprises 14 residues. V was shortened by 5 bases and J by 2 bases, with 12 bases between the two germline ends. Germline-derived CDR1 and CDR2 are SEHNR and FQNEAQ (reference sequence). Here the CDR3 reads CASSLPGRQETQYF. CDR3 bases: TGTGCCAGCAGCCTCCCGGGCAGACAAGAGACCCAGTACTTC.

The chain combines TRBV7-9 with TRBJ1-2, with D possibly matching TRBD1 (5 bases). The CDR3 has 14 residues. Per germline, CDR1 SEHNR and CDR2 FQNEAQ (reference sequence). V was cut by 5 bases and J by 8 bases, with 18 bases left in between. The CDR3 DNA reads TGTGCCAGCAGCCCACAGGAGGGATCGACCGGCTACACCTTC. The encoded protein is CASSPQEGSTGYTF.

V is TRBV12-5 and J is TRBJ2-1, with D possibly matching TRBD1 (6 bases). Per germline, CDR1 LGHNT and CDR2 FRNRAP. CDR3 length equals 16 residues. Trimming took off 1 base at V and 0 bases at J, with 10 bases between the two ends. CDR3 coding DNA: TGTGCTAGTGGTTTGGCCCAGGGGAGCTCCTACAATGAGCAGTTCTTC. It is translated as CASGLAQGSSYNEQFF.